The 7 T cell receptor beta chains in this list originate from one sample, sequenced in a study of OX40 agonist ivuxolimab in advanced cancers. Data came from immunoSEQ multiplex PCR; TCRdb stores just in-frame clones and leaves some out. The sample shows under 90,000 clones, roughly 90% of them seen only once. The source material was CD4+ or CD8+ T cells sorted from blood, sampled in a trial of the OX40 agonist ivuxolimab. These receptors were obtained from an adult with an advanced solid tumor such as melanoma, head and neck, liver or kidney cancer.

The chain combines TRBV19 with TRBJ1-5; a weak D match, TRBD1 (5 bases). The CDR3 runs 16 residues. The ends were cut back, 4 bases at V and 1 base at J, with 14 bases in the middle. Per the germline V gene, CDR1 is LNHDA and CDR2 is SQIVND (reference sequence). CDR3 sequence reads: CASSNGGTGSNQPQHF. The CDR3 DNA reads TGTGCCAGTAGTAATGGCGGGACGGGGAGCAATCAGCCCCAGCATTTT. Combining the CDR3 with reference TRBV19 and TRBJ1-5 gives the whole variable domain DGGITQSPKYLFRKEGQNVTLSCEQNLNHDAMYWYRQDPGQGLRLIYYSQIVNDFQKGDIAEGYSVSREKKESFPLTVTSAQKNPTAFYLCASSNGGTGSNQPQHFGDGTRLSIL.

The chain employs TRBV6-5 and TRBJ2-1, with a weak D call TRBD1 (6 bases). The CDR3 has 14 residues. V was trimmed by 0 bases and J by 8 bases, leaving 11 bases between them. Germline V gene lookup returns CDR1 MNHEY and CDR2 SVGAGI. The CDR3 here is CASSYSTGGYEQFF. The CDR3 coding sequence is TGTGCCAGCAGTTACTCAACTGGGGGCTATGAGCAGTTCTTC.

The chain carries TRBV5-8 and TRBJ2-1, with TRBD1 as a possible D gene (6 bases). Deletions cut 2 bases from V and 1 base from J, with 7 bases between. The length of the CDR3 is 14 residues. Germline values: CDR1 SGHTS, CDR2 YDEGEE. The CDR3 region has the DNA TGTGCCAGCAGCTTACAGGGTTCCTACAATGAGCAGTTCTTC. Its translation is CASSLQGSYNEQFF.

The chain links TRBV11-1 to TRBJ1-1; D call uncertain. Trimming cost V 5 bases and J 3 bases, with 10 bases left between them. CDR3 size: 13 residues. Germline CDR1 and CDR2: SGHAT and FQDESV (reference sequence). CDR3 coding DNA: TGTGCCAGCAGCCAACAAGAGGACACTGAAGCTTTCTTT. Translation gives CASSQQEDTEAFF.

The chain's CDR3 is CASSLEGFSPLHF. CDR3 coding DNA: TGTGCCAGCAGCTTGGAGGGCTTCTCACCCCTCCACTTT. This chain links TRBV5-4 with TRBJ1-6; D is unclear. Germline loops: CDR1 SGHNT, CDR2 YYREEE (reference sequence). CDR3 size: 13 residues. V was clipped by 0 bases and J by 10 bases, with 8 bases between them.

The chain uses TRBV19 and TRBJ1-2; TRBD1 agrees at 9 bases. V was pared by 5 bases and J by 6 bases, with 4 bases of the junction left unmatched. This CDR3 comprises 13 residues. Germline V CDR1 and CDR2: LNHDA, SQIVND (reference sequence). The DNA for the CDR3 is TGTGCCAGTAGTGCCTGGGACAGGGATGGCTACACCTTC. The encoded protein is CASSAWDRDGYTF.

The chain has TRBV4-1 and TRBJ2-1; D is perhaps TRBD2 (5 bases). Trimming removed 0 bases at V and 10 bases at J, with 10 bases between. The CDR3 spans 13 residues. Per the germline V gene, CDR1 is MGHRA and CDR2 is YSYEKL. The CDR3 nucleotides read TGCGCCAGCAGCCAAGACATCGGGGAGGAGCAGTTCTTC. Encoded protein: CASSQDIGEEQFF.